One T cell receptor beta chain is described in this entry. Germline CDR1 reads SQVTM; CDR2 reads ANQGSEA. The CDR3 totals 14 residues. Trimming removed 5 bases at V and 4 bases at J, with 15 bases between. Seattle-derived patients entered the study during active infection and were followed longitudinally. This sample was included in a study of blood T cell repertoires in COVID-19. Study summary: T cells, B-cell-depleted T cells, or PBMCs provided the cDNA or gDNA that served as material.

Authors' methods: The authors estimated nucleated cell counts from reference gene primer amplification. Data came from immunoSEQ multiplex PCR; TCRdb stores just in-frame clones and leaves some out. That table gives V, J and clone size, and the DNA gave D and trimming. This table has under 200,000 clones, around 85% appearing once. V is TRBV29-1 and J is TRBJ2-1; tentatively, D is TRBD1 (6 bases). Sequencing was carried out using peripheral blood. The receptor was isolated from a man between 60 and 75 years old with COVID-19, enrolled during active disease. CDR3 residues: CSVSVDSLYNEQFF. The CDR3 coding sequence is TGCAGCGTTTCCGTGGACAGCCTTTACAATGAGCAGTTCTTC.